This T cell receptor (beta chain) was observed in a study of Tregs in tolerant kidney transplant recipients. Using immunoSEQ multiplex PCR, the repertoire was profiled, and TCRdb retains in-frame clones only, with some absent. The sample holds about 110,000 clones, about 90% seen once. Findings of the study overall: Nucleotide sequences could not be compared across some patients' samples due to primer changes. No direct test of biological reproducibility was done here. The small number of patients limits these findings pending further validation.

In regard to this clone: As yet, its antigen is unknown.

Sequenced material: CD4+ T cells from blood, taken before the transplant. The sequence derives from a human donor who received a combined kidney and bone marrow transplant.

The CDR3: CASSPGQSSYNEQFF. For the CDR3, the DNA is TGTGCCAGCAGCCCCGGACAGAGCTCCTACAATGAGCAGTTCTTC. This chain uses TRBV5-4 with TRBJ2-1; D is perhaps TRBD1 (6 bases). Between the trimmed V and J ends, which lost 4 bases and 0 bases, there was a span of 11 bases. This CDR3 region has 15 residues. The germline V gene has CDR1 SGHNT and CDR2 YYREEE (reference sequence).